The 6 T cell receptor beta chains below all came from one sample that was sequenced in a study of shared clonotypes between healthy human individuals. Method: immunoSEQ multiplex PCR; TCRdb's copy keeps in-frame clones and lacks some. Of under 1,100,000 clones in the sample, about 80% were seen once. The material sequenced was memory CD4+ T cells from PBMCs. Subset meaning: CD45RA-negative fraction. The origin of the receptors is a man aged 18 to 35 in good health. Some clones in this sample may be carry-over from other donors' samples.

The chain uses TRBV5-1 and TRBJ2-6; D is uncertain. Trimming removed 7 bases at V and 1 base at J, with 9 bases between. Germline-derived CDR1 and CDR2 are SGHRS and YFSETQ. This CDR3 is 14 amino acids long. In nucleotides, the CDR3 is TGCGCCAGCCGGGCGGCTTCTGGGGCCAACGTCCTGACTTTC. The encoded protein is CASRAASGANVLTF.

Details on this clone: This specimen includes other DNA sequences encoding the same CDR3. This chain joins TRBV7-3 and TRBJ2-2; possibly TRBD1 for D (5 bases). Germline V gene sequence: CDR1 SGHTA, CDR2 FQGTGA. Trimming stripped 5 bases from V and 6 bases from J, with 7 bases between. CDR3 length: 12 residues. CDR3 loop: CASSPGPGELFF. The CDR3 DNA sequence: TGTGCCAGCAGCCCAGGGCCCGGGGAGCTGTTTTTT.

This clone appeared a few times. The V call is TRBV28, the J call TRBJ1-1; 8 bases align to TRBD1. There are 17 residues in the CDR3. Germline lookup yields CDR1 MDHEN and CDR2 SYDVKM. Losses at the gene ends were 2 bases for V and 0 bases for J; bases not matched to a gene: 8. The CDR3 DNA is TGTGCCAGCAGTTTAGGCGGGGCAGGGGGCATGAACACTGAAGCTTTCTTT. The encoded protein is CASSLGGAGGMNTEAFF.

This sequence joins TRBV7-7 and TRBJ2-5; 7 bases map to TRBD2. Losses at the gene ends were 4 bases for V and 4 bases for J; bases not matched to a gene: 12. The CDR3 loop spans 16 amino acids. Germline lookup yields CDR1 SSHAT and CDR2 FNYEAQ (reference sequence). The CDR3 loop reads CASSSGRRGNLETQYF. In nucleotides, the CDR3 is TGTGCCAGCAGCTCCGGGAGGCGGGGGAACTTAGAGACCCAGTACTTC.

This clone was detected only a few times. The rearrangement joins TRBV7-2 to TRBJ1-3; the D is unclear. This CDR3 has 14 residues. Trimming took 5 bases from V and 2 from J, leaving 10 bases between them. The V gene's germline CDR1 is SGHTA and CDR2 FQGNSA. The CDR3 nucleotides read TGTGCCAGCAGCCCTGGTTGGACTGGAAACACCATATATTTT. It translates to CASSPGWTGNTIYF.

In the case of this clone: The same CDR3 also results from other DNA sequences found in this sample. This chain joins TRBV15 and TRBJ1-3; D possibly corresponds to TRBD1 (5 bases). This CDR3 is built from 16 residues. Germline V gene sequence: CDR1 LNHNV, CDR2 YYDKDF (reference sequence). V was pared by 0 bases and J by 1 base, with 10 bases between. CDR3 sequence: CATSRDRGGSGNTIYF. CDR3 nucleotide sequence: TGTGCCACCAGCAGAGATCGCGGGGGGTCTGGAAACACCATATATTTT.